A single sample gave rise to the 10 T cell receptor beta chains below, sequenced in a study of T cells in localized non-small cell lung cancer. Clones were sequenced by immunoSEQ multiplex PCR, and TCRdb holds only the in-frame ones, with some missing. Of more than 20,000 clones listed, about nine tenths are singletons. Sequenced here: PBMCs, sampled before any cancer treatment. The receptors here all came from a man aged 40-75 years with stage II squamous cell lung carcinoma.

V is TRBV2 and J is TRBJ2-5; D is unresolved. V lost 6 bases, J lost 2 bases, and 13 bases lay in between. The CDR3 loop spans 14 amino acids. The germline gives CDR1 SNHLY, CDR2 FYNNEI. Written as DNA, the CDR3 is TGTGCCAGCAGCGCTCGTGTGGAGCAAGAGACCCAGTACTTC. Translating it yields CASSARVEQETQYF.

V gene TRBV7-9 combines with J gene TRBJ2-1; 7 bases line up with TRBD2. The CDR3 is 15 amino acids. V gave up 1 base and J gave up 3 bases; unmatched junction bases: 3. CDR1 is SEHNR and CDR2 is FQNEAQ in the germline V gene (reference sequence). CDR3 residues: CASSLGTSDYNEQFF. CDR3 nucleotides: TGTGCCAGCAGCTTAGGAACTAGCGACTACAATGAGCAGTTCTTC.

This chain connects TRBV5-4 to TRBJ1-2; D gene ambiguous. Germline V gene sequence: CDR1 SGHNT, CDR2 YYREEE (reference sequence). Trimming took off 4 bases at V and 8 bases at J, with 15 bases between the two ends. This CDR3 comprises 13 residues. The CDR3 region has the DNA TGTGCCAGCAGCCCGCGACCTCAAGGGGGCTACACCTTC. Amino acids: CASSPRPQGGYTF.

The chain employs TRBV10-3 and TRBJ2-5, with D perhaps TRBD2 (6 bases). The CDR3 loop spans 14 amino acids. CDR1 is ENHRY and CDR2 is SYGVKD in the germline V gene. V lost 6 bases to trimming and J lost 1 base, with 12 bases between them. CDR3 DNA: TGTGCCATCAGGTTGGGGGAGGCCCAAGAGACCCAGTACTTC. Translated, it gives CAIRLGEAQETQYF.

This sequence joins TRBV7-9 and TRBJ1-2, with a weak D call TRBD1 (5 bases). The ends were cut back, 0 bases at V and 7 bases at J, with 15 bases in the middle. CDR1 SEHNR and CDR2 FQNEAQ come from the germline V gene (reference sequence). This CDR3 has 15 amino acids. The CDR3 region is CASSLAAGKTGGYTF. CDR3 nucleotides: TGTGCCAGCAGCTTAGCAGCAGGGAAAACGGGTGGCTACACCTTC.

V and J are TRBV7-9 and TRBJ1-2, with 9 bases identical to TRBD1. Germline trimming cut 3 bases from V and 8 bases from J; bases unmatched to any gene: 7. The CDR3 contains 14 residues. CDR1 and CDR2 (germline): SEHNR, FQNEAQ (reference sequence). The CDR3 nucleotides are TGTGCCAGCAGCTTGCGGGACAGGGAGAAGGGCTACACCTTC. Translated: CASSLRDREKGYTF.

The J gene is TRBJ2-5, the V gene TRBV4-3; 12 bases align to TRBD2. The junction had 5 bases not matched to a gene; V was cut back by 1 base and J by 5 bases. This CDR3 comprises 16 residues. Per germline, CDR1 LGHNA and CDR2 YSLEER. CDR3 DNA sequence: TGCGCCAGCAGCCAAGGACTAGCGGGAGCTTCTGAGACCCAGTACTTC. Translated, it gives CASSQGLAGASETQYF.

The chain combines TRBV5-4 with TRBJ2-1, with D perhaps TRBD1 (6 bases). This CDR3 is 15 amino acids long. CDR1 and CDR2 (germline): SGHNT, YYREEE (reference sequence). V shed 1 base and J shed 2 bases, with 10 bases lying between them. CDR3 sequence reads: CASSLRQAAYNEQFF. The CDR3 DNA is TGTGCCAGCAGCTTGAGACAGGCAGCCTACAATGAGCAGTTCTTC.

V is TRBV5-1 and J is TRBJ2-1; D is uncertain. The CDR3 covers 14 residues. The germline V gene encodes CDR1 SGHRS and CDR2 YFSETQ. Trimming took 2 bases from V and 2 from J, leaving 8 bases between them. CDR3 protein: CASSLSSAYNEQFF. The CDR3 DNA reads as TGCGCCAGCAGCTTATCCAGCGCCTACAATGAGCAGTTCTTC.

The gene calls are TRBV23-1 and TRBJ2-5; weak D call: TRBD1 (5 bases). TRBV23-1 carries the ORF label, with uncertain function. This CDR3 has 19 residues. V was cut by 6 bases and J by 2 bases, with 28 bases left in between. The CDR3, as DNA: TGCGCCAGCAGCCACTCTGAGGCGCGGAGTGGGGCCCGACAAGAGACCCAGTACTTC. Its translation is CASSHSEARSGARQETQYF.